This T cell receptor beta chain was retrieved from a study of T cells after yellow fever vaccination. CDR1 and CDR2 (germline): SQVTM, ANQGSEA. V was shortened by 7 bases and J by 3 bases, with 13 bases between the two germline ends. There are 12 residues in the CDR3. A 5'RACE template-switching step, the method used to make TCR cDNA, added a universal primer site and UMIs. In TCRdb, the 5' RACE reads were re-called with MiXCR into one record per CDR3 protein. The repertoire includes approximately 600,000 distinct CDR3 sequences, roughly an eighth of them detected once, and 15% sits in the top ten. The TCR comes from a man aged 25 to 40 who received the YFV17D yellow fever vaccine. Sequencing was performed on PBMCs, taken on the day of the yellow fever booster vaccination. The chain recombines TRBV29-1 with TRBJ2-7, with D perhaps assigned TRBD1 or TRBD2 (5 bases each). The CDR3 sequence: CSGGFSDYEQYF. The CDR3 nucleotides are TGCAGCGGGGGGTTTTCCGACTACGAGCAGTACTTC.